This TCR beta chain was recorded in a study of shared clonotypes between healthy human individuals. Study-level findings and limits: Represented diversity, genetic and exposure-history alike, was limited by few donors. It was expected that sequencing depth would affect clonotype sharing among donors.

Unmatched junction bases numbered 15, after V lost 4 bases and J lost 7 bases. The germline V gene encodes CDR1 SGHNT and CDR2 YYREEE (reference sequence). This CDR3 is built from 17 residues. Worth noting for this clone: Its antigen is not known.

Each of the donors was a healthy adult who was HIV-negative and had not had a recent acute infection or vaccination. There were only Caucasian adults among the donors, and all lived in Nashville, Tennessee. Here immunoSEQ multiplex PCR was the method, and the copy in TCRdb shows in-frame clones only, minus some. The table has about 450,000 clones, about 80% seen once. The TCR sequence derives from a woman in her thirties or forties in good health. Some clones in this sample may be carry-over from other donors' samples. Sequencing input: PBMCs. V usage is TRBV5-4 and J usage is TRBJ2-1, with 9 bases lining up with TRBD2. Here the CDR3 DNA reads TGTGCCAGCAGCAAGGAGGGCGGGAGGGCCGTTAGAAATGAGCAGTTCTTC. It codes for CASSKEGGRAVRNEQFF.